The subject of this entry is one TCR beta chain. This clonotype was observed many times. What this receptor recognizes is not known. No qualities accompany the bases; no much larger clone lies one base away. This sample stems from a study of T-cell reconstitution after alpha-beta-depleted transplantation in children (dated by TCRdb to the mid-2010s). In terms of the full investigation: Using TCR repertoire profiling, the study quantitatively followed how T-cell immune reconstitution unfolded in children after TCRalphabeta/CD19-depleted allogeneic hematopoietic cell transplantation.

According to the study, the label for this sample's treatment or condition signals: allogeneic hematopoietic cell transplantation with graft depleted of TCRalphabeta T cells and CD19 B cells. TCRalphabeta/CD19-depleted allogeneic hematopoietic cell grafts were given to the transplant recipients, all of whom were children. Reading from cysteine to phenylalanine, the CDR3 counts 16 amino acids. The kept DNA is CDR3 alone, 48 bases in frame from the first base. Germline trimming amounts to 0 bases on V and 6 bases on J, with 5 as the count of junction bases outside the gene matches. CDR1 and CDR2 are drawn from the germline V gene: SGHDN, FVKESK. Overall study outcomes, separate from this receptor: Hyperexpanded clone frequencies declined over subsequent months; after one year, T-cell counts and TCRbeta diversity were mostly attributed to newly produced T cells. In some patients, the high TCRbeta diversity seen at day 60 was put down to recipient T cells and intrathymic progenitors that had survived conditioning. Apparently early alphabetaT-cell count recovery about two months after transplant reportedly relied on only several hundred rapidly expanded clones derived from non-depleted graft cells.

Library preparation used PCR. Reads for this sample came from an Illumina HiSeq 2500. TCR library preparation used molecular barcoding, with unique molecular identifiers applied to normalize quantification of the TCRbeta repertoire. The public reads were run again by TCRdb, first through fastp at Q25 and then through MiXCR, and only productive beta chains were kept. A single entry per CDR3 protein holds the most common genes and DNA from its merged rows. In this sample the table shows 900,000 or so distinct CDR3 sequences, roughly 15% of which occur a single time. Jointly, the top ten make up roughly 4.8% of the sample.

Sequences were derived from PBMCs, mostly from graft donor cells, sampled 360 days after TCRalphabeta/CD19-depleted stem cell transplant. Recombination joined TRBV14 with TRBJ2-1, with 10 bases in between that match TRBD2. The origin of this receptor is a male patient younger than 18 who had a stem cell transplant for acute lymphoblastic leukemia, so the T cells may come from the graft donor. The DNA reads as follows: TGTGCCAGCAGCCAAGATAACCTAGCGGGAGTCAATGAGCAGTTCTTC. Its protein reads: CASSQDNLAGVNEQFF.